These T cell receptor beta chains were read from a single sample in a study of shared clonotypes between healthy human individuals. The protocol was immunoSEQ multiplex PCR, while the TCRdb copy is restricted to in-frame clones and leaves out a portion. The sample consists of more than 2,000,000 clones, approximately 95% of them appearing once. The sequencing input was naive CD4+ T cells from PBMCs. Receptor source: a man aged 18-30 years in good health. Some clones in this sample may be carry-over from other donors' samples. The conserved cysteine and the conserved F or W are not part of the CDR3 here. A D gene is named only where the DNA matches it firmly.

j_gene | d_gene | v_gene | CDR3aa
TRBJ2-5 | - | TRBV29-1 | SARPGFGETQY
TRBJ1-1 | - | TRBV7-8 | ASSLTTSEAF
TRBJ2-2 | - | TRBV27 | ASSFVSVNTGELF
TRBJ2-3 | - | TRBV18 | ASSPPNRDTQY
TRBJ1-1 | - | TRBV19 | ASSKGGPQEAF
TRBJ2-5 | TRBD2 | TRBV9 | ASSVGASGTGQETQY
TRBJ1-2 | - | TRBV11-2 | AVSNEGNYGYT
TRBJ1-2 | TRBD1 | TRBV28 | ASSLEQGAYGYT
TRBJ2-7 | TRBD2 | TRBV6-5 | ASSYDGTSGNYEQY
TRBJ2-7 | - | TRBV14 | ASSPGGLLYEQY
TRBJ2-3 | - | TRBV20-1 | SARRGDTQY
TRBJ2-7 | - | TRBV7-9 | ASSKQEEGEQY
TRBJ2-7 | - | TRBV18 | ASSPTRDKGAEQY
TRBJ1-2 | - | TRBV19 | ASRNRVFGYT
TRBJ2-5 | TRBD1 | TRBV5-1 | ASRGTDQETQY
TRBJ2-1 | TRBD2 | TRBV7-8 | ASSLGIAGGSPRSDEQF
TRBJ2-3 | - | TRBV5-5 | ASSLSRDTQY
TRBJ2-7 | - | TRBV7-8 | ASSLQGYHEQY
TRBJ2-7 | - | TRBV6-1 | ASTGGQYYEQY
TRBJ2-7 | - | TRBV10-3 | AIGPPGAGLEQY
TRBJ1-2 | - | TRBV7-2 | ASSLEPGFGYGYT
TRBJ2-3 | - | TRBV7-9 | ASSARLGDEDTQY
TRBJ2-2 | TRBD2 | TRBV2 | ASSENSGTTGELF
TRBJ2-7 | - | TRBV18 | ASSPQSSYEQY
TRBJ1-2 | TRBD1 | TRBV28 | ASSMTGIWGYT
TRBJ2-3 | TRBD2 | TRBV9 | ASSGPGLGTDTQY
TRBJ1-2 | - | TRBV6-1 | ASSEFWSNYGYT
TRBJ2-1 | - | TRBV7-9 | ASSLVLAAWDEQF
TRBJ2-1 | TRBD2 | TRBV5-1 | ASSLDLRTSGRRVNEQF
TRBJ2-2 | TRBD1 | TRBV14 | ASSQDHGTANTGELF
TRBJ1-1 | - | TRBV7-2 | ASRKDATGWAEAF
TRBJ2-5 | - | TRBV18 | ASSPPTEETQY
TRBJ1-1 | TRBD1 | TRBV5-4 | ASSPGTGTEAF
TRBJ1-1 | - | TRBV4-3 | ASSQDGPNTEAF
TRBJ2-1 | TRBD1 | TRBV5-5 | ASSDRASYNEQF
TRBJ2-3 | TRBD2 | TRBV4-1 | ASSLGLATDTQY
TRBJ2-5 | TRBD2 | TRBV18 | ASSPGRLAVETQY
TRBJ2-1 | TRBD2 | TRBV5-6 | ASSRSSGSYNEQF
TRBJ2-3 | - | TRBV6-6 | ASSPGRESTDTQY
TRBJ1-3 | - | TRBV5-1 | ASSPAISGNTIY
TRBJ2-3 | TRBD2 | TRBV6-5 | ASSTSGSVDTQY
TRBJ2-2 | - | TRBV29-1 | SVEVRPAGELF
TRBJ1-5 | TRBD1 | TRBV28 | ASSFGGTGENQPQH